This T cell receptor beta chain was profiled in a study of T cell changes during pregnancy in multiple sclerosis. The CDR3 has 13 residues. The germline V gene encodes CDR1 MNHEY and CDR2 SMNVEV (reference sequence). V lost 3 bases and J 5 bases, leaving 10 bases between the germline ends. Sample share makes this clone medium-sized. Some clones are missing from TCRdb's copy, which holds only in-frame ones; the method was immunoSEQ multiplex PCR. The sample records around 71,000 clones, more than 80% being singletons. The source is a female donor with multiple sclerosis, enrolled in a pregnancy study. This specimen consisted of peripheral blood, obtained in the third trimester of pregnancy. This chain joins TRBV27 and TRBJ1-2; the D gene is possibly TRBD1 (6 bases). This CDR3 is CASSFSGEYGYTF. The CDR3 region has the DNA TGTGCCAGCAGTTTTTCAGGGGAGTATGGCTACACCTTC.